The 14 T cell receptor beta chains below come from one sample, sequenced in a study of read filtering for tumor transcriptome and immune sequencing. This library used around 400 ng RNA and molecular barcoded adaptors spanning alpha/delta and beta/gamma chains. TCRdb re-analysed the reads in MiXCR, keeping a single row per CDR3 protein. The table has about 86,000 distinct CDR3 sequences, over 9% seen once. Material for sequencing was a population of CD138-negative cells sorted from bone marrow. These TCRs come from a donor aged 40 or over with multiple myeloma.

In this sample, this clonotype turned up many times. The chain employs TRBV7-9 and TRBJ1-1, with D tentatively TRBD1 (6 bases). Germline V gene sequence: CDR1 SEHNR, CDR2 FQNEAQ (reference sequence). V lost 8 bases to trimming and J lost 3 bases, with 13 bases between them. There are 13 residues in the CDR3. The CDR3 region is CASLQGQDTEAFF. The CDR3 DNA follows: TGTGCCAGCCTTCAGGGGCAGGACACTGAAGCTTTCTTT.

Only a few counts were recorded for this clonotype. The V call is TRBV7-8, the J call TRBJ2-6, with a tentative D call TRBD1 (5 bases). Germline loops: CDR1 SGHVS, CDR2 FQNEAQ. Trimming stripped 5 bases from V and 0 bases from J, with 14 bases between. This CDR3 spans 17 amino acids. The DNA of the CDR3 is TGTGCCAGCAGCCCCTTCCTGACAGCCTCTGGGGCCAACGTCCTGACTTTC. Protein sequence: CASSPFLTASGANVLTF.

Comment on this clonotype: A much larger clone lies one base from this, so it may be a read error. J is TRBJ1-1 and V is TRBV18; D ambiguous. The length of the CDR3 is 15 residues. CDR1 KGHSH and CDR2 LQKENI come from the germline V gene. The CDR3 spells CASSPPRGSDTEAVF. The CDR3, as DNA: TGTGCCAGCTCACCACCGCGCGGGAGTGACACTGAAGCTGTCTTT.

This clonotype appeared many times. This chain connects TRBV20-1 to TRBJ2-1; TRBD2 matches at 14 bases. The CDR3 runs 17 residues. The germline V gene has CDR1 DFQATT and CDR2 SNEGSKA (reference sequence). V shed 3 bases, J shed 4 bases, and the junction held 8 bases outside the gene matches. CDR3 region: CSASGGLAGAGYNEQFF. CDR3 DNA: TGCAGTGCTAGTGGGGGACTAGCGGGAGCCGGGTACAATGAGCAGTTCTTC.

At least ten counts were recorded for this clonotype. DNA for the CDR3: TGTGCCAGCAGCTTAGATTTCGCAGGGTCCTACAATGAGCAGTTCTTC. Translated, it gives CASSLDFAGSYNEQFF. V gene TRBV11-2 combines with J gene TRBJ2-1, with a weak D call TRBD1 (5 bases). V gave up 0 bases and J gave up 1 base, with 10 bases separating them. The CDR3 has 16 residues. Germline CDR1 is SGHAT and CDR2 is FQNNGV. The entire variable domain, with the rest obtained from reference TRBV11-2 and TRBJ2-1, is as follows: EAGVAQSPRYKIIEKRQSVAFWCNPISGHATLYWYQQILGQGPKLLIQFQNNGVVDDSQLPKDRFSAERLKGVDSTLKIQPAKLEDSAVYLCASSLDFAGSYNEQFFGPGTRLTVL.

This clonotype has ten or more counts. This chain joins TRBV20-1 and TRBJ2-7; 7 nucleotides agree with TRBD1. CDR3 length: 13 residues. V dropped 4 bases and J dropped 3; count of bases not matched to a gene: 6. CDR1 and CDR2 (germline): DFQATT, SNEGSKA (reference sequence). The CDR3 DNA follows: TGCAGTGCTAATAACAGGGGAGTCTACGAGCAGTACTTC. This encodes CSANNRGVYEQYF.

This clonotype appeared many times. V gene TRBV5-1 combines with J gene TRBJ1-1; D remains unclear. Per germline, CDR1 SGHRS and CDR2 YFSETQ. V was pared by 0 bases and J by 0 bases, with 9 bases between. This CDR3 contains 15 residues. For the CDR3, the DNA is TGCGCCAGCAGCTTGGCCGCGGACGTGAACACTGAAGCTTTCTTT. Translating gives CASSLAADVNTEAFF.

Comments on this clonotype: A clone one base away is much larger, so this may be a read error. The chain combines TRBV5-5 with TRBJ2-7; D is undetermined. The CDR3 runs 13 residues. CDR1 SGHKS and CDR2 YYEKEE come from the germline V gene (reference sequence). The CDR3 spells CVSSLGLSYEQYF. As DNA, the CDR3 is TGTGTCAGCAGCTTGGGTCTCTCCTACGAGCAGTACTTC. Looking up the rest from reference TRBV5-5 and TRBJ2-7 gives the full variable domain: DAGVTQSPTHLIKTRGQQVTLRCSPISGHKSVSWYQQVLGQGPQFIFQYYEKEERGRGNFPDRFSARQFPNYSSELNVNALLLGDSALYLCVSSLGLSYEQYFGPGTRLTVT.

This sequence joins TRBV20-1 and TRBJ2-7; 9 nucleotides agree with TRBD1. The V gene's germline CDR1 is DFQATT and CDR2 SNEGSKA (reference sequence). This CDR3 contains 15 residues. The V segment lost 4 bases and the J segment 2 bases; nucleotides outside the gene matches: 9. CDR3 region: CSATPRTGETYEQYF. CDR3 DNA: TGCAGTGCTACCCCACGGACAGGGGAAACCTACGAGCAGTACTTC.

In the case of this clonotype: This may arise from a read error, as a much more abundant clone is one base away. This chain links TRBV29-1 with TRBJ1-2; 11 nucleotides agree with TRBD1. Germline assignment: CDR1 SQVTM and CDR2 ANQGSEA. J gave up 4 bases and V 3 bases, and 7 bases lay outside the gene matches. The CDR3 consists of 15 residues. CDR3 DNA sequence: TGCAGCGTTGAGAGGGGGGGACAGGGGGGCTATGGCTACACCTTC. Protein sequence: CSVERGGQGGYGYTF.

Ten or more counts support this clonotype. The V and J genes are TRBV2 and TRBJ2-1; D gene uncertain. The V end lost 5 bases, the J end lost 6 bases, and 20 bases lay between the germline ends. The germline V gene has CDR1 SNHLY and CDR2 FYNNEI. CDR3 length equals 16 residues. The CDR3 sequence is CASSLDLTALTNEQFF. The CDR3 nucleotides read TGTGCCAGCAGTCTGGACCTCACGGCGTTAACCAATGAGCAGTTCTTC.

The sample holds one count of this clonotype. A much larger clone differs by one base, so this may be a read error. Because the CDR3 is missing its conserved closing phenylalanine or tryptophan, this is likely a read error. The V call is TRBV14, the J call TRBJ1-2; D unclear. The CDR3 has 13 amino acids. CDR1 and CDR2 from the germline V gene are SGHDN and FVKESK. Trimming took 4 bases from V and 3 from J, leaving 9 bases between them. The chain's CDR3 is CASSPYTDYGYTL. In DNA, the CDR3 is TGTGCCAGCAGCCCCTACACAGACTATGGCTACACCCTC.

Note on this clonotype: One base away lies a much larger clone, so this may be a sequencing read error. The rearrangement joins TRBV2 to TRBJ2-7; 8 bases agree with TRBD2. This CDR3 is built from 15 residues. Looked up from germline, CDR1 is SNHLY and CDR2 is FYNNEI. V shed 5 bases, J shed 6 bases, and the junction held 12 bases outside the gene matches. In nucleotides, the CDR3 is TGTGCCAGCAGTAGTGGGTCGGGAGGGCGCTCCGAGCAGTACTTC. Translating gives CASSSGSGGRSEQYF.

Turning to this clonotype: Possible read error: a much larger clone is one base away. The chain has TRBV28 and TRBJ1-5, with a possible D match to TRBD1 (5 bases). This CDR3 is 16 amino acids long. CDR1 and CDR2 from the germline V gene are MDHEN and SYDVKM. In nucleotides, the CDR3 is TGTGCCGGCAGTTCCCAGAGAGGGTTGGGGGGTCAGCCCCAGCATTTT. Its protein is CAGSSQRGLGGQPQHF.